These T cell receptor beta chains were read from a single sample in a study of TIL therapy for anti-PD-1-resistant metastatic lung cancer. TCRdb's table, derived via immunoSEQ multiplex PCR, lists solely in-frame clones and lacks some. The table has about 46,000 clones, around 85% seen once. The starting material was blood, obtained at baseline. The receptors originated from a person between 30 and 80 years old with non-small cell lung cancer. The CDR3 runs from the conserved cysteine through the conserved F or W.

V gene: TRBV7-9; J gene: TRBJ1-4; CDR3 protein: CASSLAGRANEKLFF
V gene: TRBV7-9; J gene: TRBJ1-1; CDR3 protein: CASSLGTGQTGTFF
V gene: TRBV14; J gene: TRBJ2-7; CDR3 protein: CASSQEGDDSYEQYF
V gene: TRBV30; J gene: TRBJ1-5; CDR3 protein: CAWSTRTGGGGPQHF
V gene: TRBV7-8; J gene: TRBJ1-6; CDR3 protein: CASSPGGNSPLHF
V gene: TRBV3-1/TRBV3-2; J gene: TRBJ2-2; CDR3 protein: CASSQESTGPWNTGELFF
V gene: TRBV19; J gene: TRBJ2-1; CDR3 protein: CASTPEHSRPELNEQFF
V gene: TRBV28; J gene: TRBJ2-7; CDR3 protein: CASTIWTGAYEQYF
V gene: TRBV27; J gene: TRBJ2-7; CDR3 protein: CASSLGGSSYEQYF
V gene: TRBV28; J gene: TRBJ2-1; CDR3 protein: CASSPGLGLQGSYNEQFF
V gene: TRBV3-1/TRBV3-2; J gene: TRBJ1-4; CDR3 protein: CASSAPGLGGEKLFF
V gene: TRBV5-6; J gene: TRBJ2-2; CDR3 protein: CASSQFSRDTGELFF
V gene: TRBV24-1; J gene: TRBJ2-7; CDR3 protein: CATSDKITGTDGTSGRMGAYEQYF
V gene: TRBV9; J gene: TRBJ2-5; CDR3 protein: CASSSRGGEETQYF
V gene: TRBV19; J gene: TRBJ1-4; CDR3 protein: CASSRGDGVGNEKLFF